This TCR beta chain is drawn from a study of graft-versus-host responses after intestinal transplantation. After removal of 3 bases from V and 0 bases from J, the junction contained 5 bases not matched to a gene. The germline V gene encodes CDR1 SGHVS and CDR2 FQNEAQ. The CDR3 totals 15 residues. Profiling relied on immunoSEQ multiplex PCR, and the TCRdb table lists in-frame clones only, not all of them. The table lists 50,000 or so clones, about 90% of them singletons. The sequencing here drew on PBMCs, taken about 4 months after intestinal transplantation. This sequence originates from a human patient who received an intestinal transplant, so some T cells may come from the graft donor. The chain combines TRBV7-8 with TRBJ2-7, with 7 positions matching TRBD2. The CDR3 coding sequence is TGTGCCAGCAGCTTTGCGCGGGAGTACTCCTACGAGCAGTACTTC. This gives the protein CASSFAREYSYEQYF.